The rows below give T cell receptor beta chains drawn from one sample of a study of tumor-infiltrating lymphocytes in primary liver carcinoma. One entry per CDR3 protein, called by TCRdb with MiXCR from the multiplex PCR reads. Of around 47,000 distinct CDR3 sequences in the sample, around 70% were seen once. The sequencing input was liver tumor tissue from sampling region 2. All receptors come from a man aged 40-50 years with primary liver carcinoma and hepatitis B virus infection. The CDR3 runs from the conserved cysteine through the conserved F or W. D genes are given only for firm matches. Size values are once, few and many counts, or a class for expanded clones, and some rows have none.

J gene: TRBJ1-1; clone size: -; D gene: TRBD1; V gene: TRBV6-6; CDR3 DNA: TGTGCCGACAGCACAGGGGGGACTACCGAAGCTTTCTTT; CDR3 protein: CADSTGGTTEAFF
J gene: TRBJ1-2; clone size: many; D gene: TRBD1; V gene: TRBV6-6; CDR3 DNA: TGTGCCAGCGGACAGGGCGATCGTGGCTACACCTTC; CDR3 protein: CASGQGDRGYTF
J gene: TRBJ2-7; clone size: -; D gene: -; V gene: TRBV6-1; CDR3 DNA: TGCGCCGGCAGCCTGTGGACGGCCGTCTCCTACGAGCAATACTTC; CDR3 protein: CAGSLWTAVSYEQYF
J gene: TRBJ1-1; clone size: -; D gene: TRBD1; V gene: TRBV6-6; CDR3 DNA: TGTGCCATAAGATATGACAGGGGGCTTCCTGAAGCTTTCTTT; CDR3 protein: CAIRYDRGLPEAFF
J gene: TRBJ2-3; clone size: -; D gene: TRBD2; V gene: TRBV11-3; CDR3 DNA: TGTGCCAGCAGCCCGGGGGGACTCCAGGGCGTAGCGCAATATTTT; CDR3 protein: CASSPGGLQGVAQYF
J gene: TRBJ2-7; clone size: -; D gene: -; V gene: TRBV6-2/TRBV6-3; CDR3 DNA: TGTGCCAGCTGTTTGGACGCTACCTACGAGCAGCACTTC; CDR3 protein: CASCLDATYEQHF
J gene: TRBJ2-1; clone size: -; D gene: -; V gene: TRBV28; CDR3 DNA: TGTGTCAGCAAAAACCCGTCTAGTAGGAGTCTCAATGAGCAGTTCTTC; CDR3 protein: CVSKNPSSRSLNEQFF
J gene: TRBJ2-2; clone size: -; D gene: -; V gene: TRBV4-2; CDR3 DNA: TGTGTCAACAGCCAAGGGGTAGAAGGTATCGTGGAGCTGTTTTTT; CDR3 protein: CVNSQGVEGIVELFF
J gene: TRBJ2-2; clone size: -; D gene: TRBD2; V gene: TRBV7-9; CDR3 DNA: TGTGGCAGCAGCGACAGGGTAGCGGGGGAGCTGCTTTTT; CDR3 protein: CGSSDRVAGELLF
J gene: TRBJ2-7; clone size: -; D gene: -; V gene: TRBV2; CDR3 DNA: TGTGCCGGGGCTGGCGGGACCACCTACGAGCGGTACTTC; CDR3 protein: CAGAGGTTYERYF
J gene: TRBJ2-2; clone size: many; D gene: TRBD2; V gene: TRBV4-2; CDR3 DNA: TGTGCCAGCAGCCAAGAATGGCGGGAGTACACCGGGGAGCTGTTTTTT; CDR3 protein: CASSQEWREYTGELFF
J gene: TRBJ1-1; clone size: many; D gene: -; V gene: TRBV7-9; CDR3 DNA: TGTGCCAGCAGCTTAGTGGAGGGACCGGCTTTCTTT; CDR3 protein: CASSLVEGPAFF
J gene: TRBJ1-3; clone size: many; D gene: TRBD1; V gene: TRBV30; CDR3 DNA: TGTGCCTGGAGTTGGGACAGAACTGGAAACACCATATATTTT; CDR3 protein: CAWSWDRTGNTIYF
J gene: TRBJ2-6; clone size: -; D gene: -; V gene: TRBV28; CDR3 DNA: TGTGCTAGCACCCCTCGGGAATTTCCTGGGGCCAACGTTCTGACTTTC; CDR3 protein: CASTPREFPGANVLTF
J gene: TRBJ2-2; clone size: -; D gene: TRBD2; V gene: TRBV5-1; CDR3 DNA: TGCGCCAGCAGCTGGGAGACTAGCGGGAGAAACACCGGGGAGCTGATTTTT; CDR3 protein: CASSWETSGRNTGELIF
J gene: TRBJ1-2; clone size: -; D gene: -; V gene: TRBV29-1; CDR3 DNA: TGCAGCGACGACAGCTACTATGGCTACACCTTC; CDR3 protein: CSDDSYYGYTF
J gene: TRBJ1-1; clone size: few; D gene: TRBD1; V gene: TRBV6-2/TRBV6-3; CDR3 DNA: TGTGCCGGTAGTTGGACAGGGGGCAACACTGAAGCTTTCTTT; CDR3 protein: CAGSWTGGNTEAFF
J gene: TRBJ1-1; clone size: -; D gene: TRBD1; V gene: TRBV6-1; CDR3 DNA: TGTGCCAACAGTGCCGAATTTGGGACAGCGGGGTCTGAAGCTTTCTTT; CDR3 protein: CANSAEFGTAGSEAFF
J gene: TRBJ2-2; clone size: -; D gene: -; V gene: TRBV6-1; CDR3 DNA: TGTGCCAGCATGCCGGGGACGGGCACCGGGGAGCTGTTTTTT; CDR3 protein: CASMPGTGTGELFF
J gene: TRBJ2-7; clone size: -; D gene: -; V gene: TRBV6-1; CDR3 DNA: TGTGCCGGCGATATGGCAGATTACGAGCAGTACTTC; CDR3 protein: CAGDMADYEQYF
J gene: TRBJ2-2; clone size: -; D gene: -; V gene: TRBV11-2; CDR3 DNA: TGTGCCGGCAGCTTACTAGTGAGGAACACCGGGGAGCTGTTGTTT; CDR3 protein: CAGSLLVRNTGELLF
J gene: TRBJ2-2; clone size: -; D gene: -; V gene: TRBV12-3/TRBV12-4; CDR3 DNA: TGTACCAGCAGTTCTCGGCTTGGGATAAACACCGGGGTGCTGTTTTTT; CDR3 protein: CTSSSRLGINTGVLFF
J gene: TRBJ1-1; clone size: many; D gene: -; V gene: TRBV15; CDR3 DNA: TGTGCCACCAGCAGAGGAGGTACGGGGAGCACTGAAGCTTTCTTT; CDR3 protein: CATSRGGTGSTEAFF